The sequence of this T cell receptor (beta chain) was determined in a study of CXCR3-negative and CXCR3-positive naive CD8 T cells. For this clonotype: Its antigen remains unknown.

The CDR3 covers 16 residues. Germline V gene lookup returns CDR1 MGHRA and CDR2 YSYEKL. UMI-labeled 5' RACE TRB cDNA libraries were prepared from the cells. TCRdb re-analyzed the 5' RACE reads; it lists each CDR3 protein once, without DNA. The sample holds about 40,000 distinct CDR3 sequences. Subsets of CD8+ T cells were each sorted in triplicate at 300,000 cells apiece. Points from the study as a whole: The study inferred TCR strength from TRB CDR3 properties and found comparable surface CD5 between naive subsets. CXCR3 levels fell partly with cryopreservation; most assays relied on fresh PBMCs. The study found that naive CXCR3-negative and CXCR3-positive cells shared TRBV-TRBJ usage, while memory cells differed.

The TCR was taken from a human donor in good health. Some clones in this sample may be carry-over from other donors' samples. J is TRBJ2-7 and V is TRBV4-1; the TCRdb call, TRBD1, lacks DNA for checking. Sequenced material: memory CD8+ T cells from blood. The CDR3 spells CASSQDVGGRSYEQYF.